The entry below gives a single TCR beta chain sequence along with its context. V was trimmed by 7 bases and J by 7 bases, leaving 17 bases between them. The CDR3 has 15 amino acids. From the RT-PCR reads, TCRdb called clonotypes with MiXCR, one entry per CDR3 protein. The data show approximately 200,000 distinct CDR3 sequences, less than 45% seen once. The record originates from a study of patients and donors after allogeneic stem cell transplantation. The sample taken for sequencing was blood, either unsorted or a sorted T cell fraction (not recorded which). The TCR comes from a human donor who was either an allogeneic HSCT recipient or a stem cell or donor lymphocyte infusion donor (not recorded which). It is not recorded whose cells these are; they may come from a transplant donor. The genes are TRBV12-3 or TRBV12-4 and TRBJ1-6; D unresolved. CDR3 nucleotides: TGTGCCAGCATGAACAGAGACGGAGGGAATTCACCCCTCCACTTT. Its protein is CASMNRDGGNSPLHF.